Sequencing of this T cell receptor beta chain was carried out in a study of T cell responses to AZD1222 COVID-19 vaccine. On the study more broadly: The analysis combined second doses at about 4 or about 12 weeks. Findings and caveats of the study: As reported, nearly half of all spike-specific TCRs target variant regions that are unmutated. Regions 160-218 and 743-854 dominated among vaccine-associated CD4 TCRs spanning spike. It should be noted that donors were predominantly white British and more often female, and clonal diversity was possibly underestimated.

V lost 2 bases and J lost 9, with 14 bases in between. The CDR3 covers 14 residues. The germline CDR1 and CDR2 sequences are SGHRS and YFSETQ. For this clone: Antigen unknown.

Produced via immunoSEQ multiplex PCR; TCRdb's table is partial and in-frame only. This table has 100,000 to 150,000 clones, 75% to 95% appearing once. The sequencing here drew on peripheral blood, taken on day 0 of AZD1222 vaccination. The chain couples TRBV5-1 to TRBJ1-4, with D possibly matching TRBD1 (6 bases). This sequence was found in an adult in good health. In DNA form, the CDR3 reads TGCGCCAGCAGCTTTCGACAGGAACCTAAAAAACTGTTTTTT. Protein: CASSFRQEPKKLFF.